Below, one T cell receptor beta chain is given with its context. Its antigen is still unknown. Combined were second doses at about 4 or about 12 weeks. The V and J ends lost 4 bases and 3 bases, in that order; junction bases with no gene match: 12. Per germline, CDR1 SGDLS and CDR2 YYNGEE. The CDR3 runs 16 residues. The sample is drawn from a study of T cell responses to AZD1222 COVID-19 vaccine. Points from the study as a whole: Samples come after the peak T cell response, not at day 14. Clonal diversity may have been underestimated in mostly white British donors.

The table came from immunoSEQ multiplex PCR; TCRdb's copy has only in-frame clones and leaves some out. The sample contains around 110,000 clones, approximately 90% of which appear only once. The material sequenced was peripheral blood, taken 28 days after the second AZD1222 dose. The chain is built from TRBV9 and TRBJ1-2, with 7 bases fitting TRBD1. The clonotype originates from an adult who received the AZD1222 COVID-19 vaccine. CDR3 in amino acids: CASSSQGGQPYYGYTF. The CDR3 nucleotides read TGTGCCAGCAGCTCTCAGGGGGGACAGCCCTACTATGGCTACACCTTC.